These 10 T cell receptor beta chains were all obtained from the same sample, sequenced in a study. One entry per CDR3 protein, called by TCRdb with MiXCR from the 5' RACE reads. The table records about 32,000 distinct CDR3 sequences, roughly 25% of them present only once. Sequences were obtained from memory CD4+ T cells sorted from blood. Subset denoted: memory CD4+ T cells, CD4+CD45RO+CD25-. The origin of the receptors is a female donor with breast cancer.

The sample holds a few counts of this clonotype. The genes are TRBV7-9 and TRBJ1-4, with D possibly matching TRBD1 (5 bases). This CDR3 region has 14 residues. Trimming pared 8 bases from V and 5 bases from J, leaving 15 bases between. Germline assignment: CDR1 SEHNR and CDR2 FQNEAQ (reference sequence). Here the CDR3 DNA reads TGTGCCAGCCGCCCTGGGGGGATCAATGAAAAACTGTTTTTT. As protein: CASRPGGINEKLFF.

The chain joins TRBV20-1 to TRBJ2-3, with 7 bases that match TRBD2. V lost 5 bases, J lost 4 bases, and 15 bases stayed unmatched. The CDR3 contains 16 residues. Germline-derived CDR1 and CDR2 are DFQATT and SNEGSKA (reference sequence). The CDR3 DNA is TGCAGTGCTCCGGAAACTAGCCGGGACTACCCAGATACGCAGTATTTT. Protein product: CSAPETSRDYPDTQYF.

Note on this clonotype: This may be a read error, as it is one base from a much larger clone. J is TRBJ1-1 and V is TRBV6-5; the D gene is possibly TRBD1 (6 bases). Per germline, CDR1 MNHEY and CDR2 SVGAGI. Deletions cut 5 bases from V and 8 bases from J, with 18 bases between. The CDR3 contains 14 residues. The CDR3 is CASSQSRNREEAFF. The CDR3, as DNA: TGTGCCAGCAGTCAGTCCCGGAACAGGGAAGAAGCTTTCTTT.

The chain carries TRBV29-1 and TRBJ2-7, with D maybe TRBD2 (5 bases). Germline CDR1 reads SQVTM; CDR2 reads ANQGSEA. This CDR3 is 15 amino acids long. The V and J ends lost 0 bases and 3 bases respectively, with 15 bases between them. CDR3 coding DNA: TGCAGCGTTGAAGAGGTCCGGGGAAAGCTCTACGAGCAGTACTTC. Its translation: CSVEEVRGKLYEQYF.

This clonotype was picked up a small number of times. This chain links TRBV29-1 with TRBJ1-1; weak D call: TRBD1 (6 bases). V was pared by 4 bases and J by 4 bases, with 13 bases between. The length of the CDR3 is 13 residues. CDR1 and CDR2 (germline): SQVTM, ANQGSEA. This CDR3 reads CSVGAGAITEAFF. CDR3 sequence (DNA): TGCAGCGTTGGGGCGGGGGCAATCACTGAAGCTTTCTTT.

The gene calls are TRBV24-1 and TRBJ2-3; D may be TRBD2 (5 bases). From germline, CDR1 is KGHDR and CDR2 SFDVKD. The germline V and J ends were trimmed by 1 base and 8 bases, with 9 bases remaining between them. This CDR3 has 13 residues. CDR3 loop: CATSDLGGGTQYF. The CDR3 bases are TGTGCCACCAGTGATTTAGGAGGAGGTACGCAGTATTTT.

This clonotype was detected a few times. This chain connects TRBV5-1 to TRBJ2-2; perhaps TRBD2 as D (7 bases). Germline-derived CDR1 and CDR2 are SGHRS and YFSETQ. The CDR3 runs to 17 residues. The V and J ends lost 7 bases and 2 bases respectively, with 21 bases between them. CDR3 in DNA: TGCGCCAGCGGGTTCCCGGGGCGGGGGCCAAACACCGGGGAGCTGTTTTTT. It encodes CASGFPGRGPNTGELFF.

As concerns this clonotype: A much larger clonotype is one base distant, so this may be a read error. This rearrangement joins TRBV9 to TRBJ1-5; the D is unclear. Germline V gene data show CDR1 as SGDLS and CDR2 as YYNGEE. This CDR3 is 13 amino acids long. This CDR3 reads CASRVVGNQPQHF. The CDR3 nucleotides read TGTGCCAGCAGAGTAGTGGGAAATCAGCCCCAGCATTTT.

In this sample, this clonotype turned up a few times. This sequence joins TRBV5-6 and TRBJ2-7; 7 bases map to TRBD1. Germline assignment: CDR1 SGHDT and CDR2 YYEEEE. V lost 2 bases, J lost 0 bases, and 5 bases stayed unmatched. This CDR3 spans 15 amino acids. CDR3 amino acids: CASSFGQASSYEQYF. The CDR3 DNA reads TGTGCCAGCAGCTTCGGACAGGCCAGCTCCTACGAGCAGTACTTC.

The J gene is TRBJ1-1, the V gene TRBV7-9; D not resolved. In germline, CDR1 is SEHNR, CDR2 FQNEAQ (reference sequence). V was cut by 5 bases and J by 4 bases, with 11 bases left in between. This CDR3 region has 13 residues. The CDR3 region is CASSAGASTEAFF. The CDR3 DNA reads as TGTGCCAGCAGCGCTGGTGCCAGCACTGAAGCTTTCTTT. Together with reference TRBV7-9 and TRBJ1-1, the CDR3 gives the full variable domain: DTGVSQNPRHKITKRGQNVTFRCDPISEHNRLYWYRQTLGQGPEFLTYFQNEAQLEKSRLLSDRFSAERPKGSFSTLEIQRTEQGDSAMYLCASSAGASTEAFFGQGTRLTVV.